The 27 T cell receptor beta chains presented below share a single source sample, sequenced in a study of shared clonotypes between healthy human individuals. Libraries were prepared by immunoSEQ multiplex PCR; TCRdb keeps only in-frame clonotypes and omits some of them. The table lists around 980,000 clones, approximately 78% of them singletons. The sequenced sample consisted of memory CD4+ T cells from PBMCs. Subset: CD45RA-negative fraction. The receptors were sampled from a man aged 18 to 29 in good health. Some clones in this sample may be carry-over from other donors' samples.

This clone was recorded only once. The chain combines TRBV5-1 with TRBJ1-1, with 9 bases fitting TRBD1. V was pared by 4 bases and J by 4 bases, with 8 bases of the junction left unmatched. Germline-derived CDR1 and CDR2 are SGHRS and YFSETQ. This CDR3 spans 15 amino acids. The chain's CDR3 is CASSAWDRVSTEAFF. The CDR3 DNA is TGCGCCAGCAGCGCCTGGGACAGGGTCAGCACTGAAGCTTTCTTT.

This chain connects TRBV7-9 to TRBJ2-1; D is undetermined. The germline gives CDR1 SEHNR, CDR2 FQNEAQ (reference sequence). The CDR3 has 11 amino acids. Trimming left V 6 bases short and J 4 bases short, with 4 bases between. The DNA for the CDR3 is TGTGCCAGCAGACTGTACAATGAGCAGTTCTTC. Translated: CASRLYNEQFF.

This rearrangement joins TRBV7-2 to TRBJ1-2, with TRBD1 as a possible D gene (5 bases). V was cut by 2 bases and J by 1 base, with 11 bases left in between. This CDR3 region has 15 residues. CDR1 is SGHTA and CDR2 is FQGNSA in the germline V gene. CDR3 DNA: TGTGCCAGCAGCTTAAATTTTAGGGGTAACTATGGCTACACCTTC. It yields the protein CASSLNFRGNYGYTF.

The rearrangement joins TRBV5-1 to TRBJ2-1; a possible D gene is TRBD1 (6 bases). Looked up from germline, CDR1 is SGHRS and CDR2 is YFSETQ. The V end was cut by 8 bases, the J end by 7 bases, with 16 bases between. The CDR3 is 13 amino acids. CDR3 DNA sequence: TGCGCCAGTAGGGACATTGTCCCTAATGAGCAGTTCTTC. Translating gives CASRDIVPNEQFF.

The rearrangement links TRBV9 to TRBJ1-4; D is uncertain. Trimming removed 0 bases from V and 8 bases from J, with 11 bases in between. Germline-derived CDR1 and CDR2 are SGDLS and YYNGEE. The CDR3 has 14 amino acids. The CDR3 spells CASSVAGGSEKLFF. CDR3 nucleotides: TGTGCCAGCAGCGTAGCTGGAGGGAGCGAAAAACTGTTTTTT.

The table lists this clone with a few counts. The chain joins TRBV19 to TRBJ2-7, with unresolved D. V gave up 10 bases and J gave up 3 bases, with 10 bases separating them. The germline CDR1 and CDR2 sequences are LNHDA and SQIVND (reference sequence). The CDR3 contains 11 residues. The CDR3: CATGWGYEQYF. The CDR3 DNA is TGTGCCACCGGGTGGGGCTACGAGCAGTACTTC.

The gene calls are TRBV5-1 and TRBJ2-5; no reliable D call. This CDR3 is 15 amino acids long. V was shortened by 0 bases and J by 3 bases, with 12 bases between the two germline ends. Germline CDR1 SGHRS, CDR2 YFSETQ. CDR3 sequence: CASSLADLSEETQYF. For the CDR3, the DNA is TGCGCCAGCAGCTTGGCAGATTTATCAGAAGAGACCCAGTACTTC. Full variable domain (missing parts from reference TRBV5-1 and TRBJ2-5): KAGVTQTPRYLIKTRGQQVTLSCSPISGHRSVSWYQQTPGQGLQFLFEYFSETQRNKGNFPGRFSGRQFSNSRSEMNVSTLELGDSALYLCASSLADLSEETQYFGPGTRLLVL.

The CDR3 DNA is TGCAGCGTTGAAAGACTAGCGGGAGGTGAGCAGTTCTTC. It encodes CSVERLAGGEQFF. The genes are TRBV29-1 and TRBJ2-1; 13 nucleotides match TRBD2. This CDR3 has 13 amino acids. Germline V lookup: CDR1 SQVTM, CDR2 ANQGSEA. The V segment lost 2 bases and the J segment 9 bases; nucleotides outside the gene matches: 1.

On this clone itself: This likely reflects a read error, since a far larger clone is one base away. CDR3 in amino acids: CASSFNTGELFF. Here the CDR3 DNA reads TGTGCCAGCAGCTTTAACACCGGGGAGCTGTTTTTT. This chain connects TRBV7-3 to TRBJ2-2; the D is unclear. Trimming pared 3 bases from V and 2 bases from J, leaving 1 base between. Per the germline V gene, CDR1 is SGHTA and CDR2 is FQGTGA. The CDR3 runs 12 residues. The full variable domain, in which reference TRBV7-3 and TRBJ2-2 provide the parts outside the CDR3, is GAGVSQTPSNKVTEKGKYVELRCDPISGHTALYWYRQSLGQGPEFLIYFQGTGAADDSGLPNDRFFAVRPEGSVSTLKIQRTERGDSAVYLCASSFNTGELFFGEGSRLTVL.

The chain combines TRBV30 with TRBJ2-7; 9 bases are shared with TRBD2. Unmatched junction bases numbered 9, after V lost 1 base and J lost 2 bases. The CDR3 extends over 16 amino acids. Germline-derived CDR1 and CDR2 are GTSNPN and SVGIG (reference sequence). In DNA form, the CDR3 reads TGTGCCTGGAGTGCCCCCTTAGCGGGAGATCCCTACGAGCAGTACTTC. It codes for CAWSAPLAGDPYEQYF.

V usage is TRBV9 and J usage is TRBJ2-6; D call uncertain. The CDR3 runs to 15 residues. V lost 4 bases and J lost 1, with 9 bases in between. CDR1 is SGDLS, CDR2 YYNGEE, per germline. The CDR3 sequence is CASSQTSSGANVLTF. CDR3 nucleotides: TGTGCCAGCAGCCAGACGTCTTCTGGGGCCAACGTCCTGACTTTC.

A remark on this clone: This sample also contains other DNA sequences that code for the same CDR3. V is TRBV5-1 and J is TRBJ2-7; 8 bases agree with TRBD1. There are 14 residues in the CDR3. Losses at the gene ends were 3 bases for V and 0 bases for J; bases not matched to a gene: 2. Germline V gene sequence: CDR1 SGHRS, CDR2 YFSETQ. CDR3 residues: CASSSTGGSYEQYF. The CDR3 DNA is TGCGCCAGCAGCTCCACAGGGGGCTCCTACGAGCAGTACTTC.

The rearrangement uses TRBV9 and TRBJ2-3; D remains unclear. Between the trimmed V and J ends, which lost 7 bases and 4 bases, there was a span of 13 bases. The CDR3 spans 13 residues. Germline V CDR1 and CDR2: SGDLS, YYNGEE. CDR3 in DNA: TGTGCCAGCGGTAGTGCTACTTCAGATACGCAGTATTTT. It codes for CASGSATSDTQYF.

This chain uses TRBV7-3 with TRBJ2-2, with 8 bases that match TRBD1. The CDR3 length is 18 residues. After removal of 1 base from V and 5 bases from J, the junction contained 12 bases not matched to a gene. Per germline, CDR1 SGHTA and CDR2 FQGTGA. In nucleotides, the CDR3 is TGTGCCAGCAGCTTAAAGATCGGCAGGGGGCTTTCGACCGGGGAGCTGTTTTTT. This codes for CASSLKIGRGLSTGELFF.

V gene TRBV19 combines with J gene TRBJ1-5; D not certain. Germline lookup yields CDR1 LNHDA and CDR2 SQIVND (reference sequence). There are 11 residues in the CDR3. V lost 5 bases and J lost 11, with 10 bases in between. CDR3 residues: CASSPGPAQHF. CDR3 nucleotides: TGTGCCAGTAGTCCAGGACCAGCCCAGCATTTT.

This clone was seen a few times. The rearrangement joins TRBV10-1 to TRBJ1-2; no definite D call. CDR1 is WNHNN, CDR2 SYGVQD, per germline (reference sequence). Trimming took off 2 bases at V and 1 base at J, with 8 bases between the two ends. This CDR3 spans 14 amino acids. In nucleotides, the CDR3 is TGCGCCAGCAGTGAGAACATTAATAACTATGGCTACACCTTC. Its protein is CASSENINNYGYTF.

The chain employs TRBV2 and TRBJ1-1; 7 bases agree with TRBD1. Germline V lookup: CDR1 SNHLY, CDR2 FYNNEI. V lost 5 bases and J lost 2; bases outside the gene matches: 5. CDR3 length: 14 residues. The CDR3 DNA reads as TGTGCCAGCAGTAACAGGGGAGGCAACACTGAAGCTTTCTTT. Translation gives CASSNRGGNTEAFF.

The V call is TRBV18, the J call TRBJ2-1; 14 bases align to TRBD2. CDR3 length equals 14 residues. V dropped 3 bases and J dropped 10; count of bases not matched to a gene: 2. Looked up from germline, CDR1 is KGHSH and CDR2 is LQKENI. DNA of the CDR3: TGTGCCAGCTCACCCCGACTAGCGGGAGGGGAGCAGTTCTTC. It encodes CASSPRLAGGEQFF.

The V and J genes are TRBV4-1 and TRBJ1-4, with D perhaps TRBD1 (6 bases). In germline, CDR1 is MGHRA, CDR2 YSYEKL. The CDR3 sequence is 19 residues long. Deletions cut 1 base from V and 0 bases from J, with 18 bases between. The CDR3: CASSQARTGSGATNEKLFF. The CDR3 nucleotides are TGCGCCAGCAGCCAAGCAAGAACAGGGAGTGGAGCAACTAATGAAAAACTGTTTTTT.

This clone was counted once. The J gene is TRBJ1-5, the V gene TRBV2; D possibly corresponds to TRBD1 (5 bases). Germline V lookup: CDR1 SNHLY, CDR2 FYNNEI. Between the trimmed V and J ends, which lost 5 bases and 2 bases, there was a span of 16 bases. The CDR3 is made up of 16 amino acids. As DNA, the CDR3 is TGTGCCAGCAGTCCCCGGGCCCCCAGGGGCAATCAGCCCCAGCATTTT. Translating it yields CASSPRAPRGNQPQHF.

V is TRBV7-8 and J is TRBJ2-2; tentatively, D is TRBD2 (6 bases). Deletions cut 5 bases from V and 4 bases from J, with 17 bases between. The length of the CDR3 is 16 residues. Germline V lookup: CDR1 SGHVS, CDR2 FQNEAQ. The CDR3 is CASSKGGPGSTGELFF. In DNA, the CDR3 is TGTGCCAGCAGCAAGGGAGGCCCCGGGAGCACCGGGGAGCTGTTTTTT.

The chain joins TRBV7-3 to TRBJ2-1, with TRBD2 as a possible D gene (6 bases). This CDR3 comprises 15 residues. Deletions cut 5 bases from V and 5 bases from J, with 16 bases between. The germline gives CDR1 SGHTA, CDR2 FQGTGA. CDR3 loop: CASSGKGGVHNEQFF. As DNA, the CDR3 is TGTGCCAGCAGCGGCAAGGGAGGAGTCCACAATGAGCAGTTCTTC.

The chain combines TRBV6-6 with TRBJ1-1; D is possibly TRBD1 (5 bases). Per the germline V gene, CDR1 is MNHNY and CDR2 is SVGAGI (reference sequence). V gave up 10 bases and J gave up 3 bases, with 12 bases separating them. The length of the CDR3 is 12 residues. CDR3 bases: TGTGCCACCCGAACGGGGGACACTGAAGCTTTCTTT. It codes for CATRTGDTEAFF.

This clone turned up a few times. CDR3 in amino acids: CASSLMPGSSAPQYF. The CDR3, as DNA: TGTGCCAGCAGCTTAATGCCCGGGAGTTCGGCCCCGCAGTATTTT. V gene TRBV7-3 combines with J gene TRBJ2-3; tentative D call: TRBD2 (6 bases). Germline CDR1 reads SGHTA; CDR2 reads FQGTGA. This CDR3 spans 15 amino acids. V was trimmed by 1 base and J by 10 bases, leaving 18 bases between them.

V gene TRBV6-1 combines with J gene TRBJ2-1; unclear D gene. In germline, CDR1 is MNHNS, CDR2 SASEGT. The CDR3 has 16 residues. Deletions cut 4 bases from V and 9 bases from J, with 22 bases between. CDR3 sequence: CASSVSTGPPVSEQFF. The CDR3 DNA sequence: TGTGCCAGCAGTGTATCTACCGGACCCCCAGTCAGTGAGCAGTTCTTC.

The DNA for the CDR3 is TGCGCCAGCAGCGTTAGCGGGATAAGCACCGGGGAGCTGTTTTTT. This gives the protein CASSVSGISTGELFF. The chain recombines TRBV5-1 with TRBJ2-2; 8 nucleotides agree with TRBD2. V lost 4 bases and J lost 4; bases outside the gene matches: 6. Germline values: CDR1 SGHRS, CDR2 YFSETQ. This CDR3 comprises 15 residues.

The chain has TRBV28 and TRBJ1-4; the match to TRBD1 covers 8 bases. This CDR3 contains 15 residues. Germline CDR1 is MDHEN and CDR2 is SYDVKM. V shed 6 bases and J 7 bases; nucleotides not matched to a gene: 10. Written as DNA, the CDR3 is TGTGCCAGCAGATTCGCCGGGACAGGACTTGAAAAACTGTTTTTT. Its protein product is CASRFAGTGLEKLFF.